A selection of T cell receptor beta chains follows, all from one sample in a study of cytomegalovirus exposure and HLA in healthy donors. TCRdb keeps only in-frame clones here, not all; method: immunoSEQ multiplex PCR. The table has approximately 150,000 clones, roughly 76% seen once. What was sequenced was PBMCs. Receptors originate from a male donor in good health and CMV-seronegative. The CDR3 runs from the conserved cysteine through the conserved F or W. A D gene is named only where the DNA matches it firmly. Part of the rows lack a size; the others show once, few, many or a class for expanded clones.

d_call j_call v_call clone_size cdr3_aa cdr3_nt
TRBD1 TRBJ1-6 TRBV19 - CASSIQGVGNSPLHF TGTGCCAGTAGTATTCAGGGGGTGGGTAATTCACCCCTCCACTTT
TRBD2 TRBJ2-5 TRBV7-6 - CASRENSGGETQYF TGTGCCAGCAGAGAGAACAGCGGGGGGGAGACCCAGTACTTC
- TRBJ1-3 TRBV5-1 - CASSLGQTGNTIYF TGCGCCAGCAGCTTGGGACAGACTGGAAACACCATATATTTT
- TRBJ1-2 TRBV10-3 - CAIRDTEQYPYGYTF TGTGCCATCAGGGACACAGAACAGTATCCCTATGGCTACACCTTC
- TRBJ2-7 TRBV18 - CASSPPSSYEQYF TGTGCCAGCTCACCACCATCTTCCTACGAGCAGTACTTC
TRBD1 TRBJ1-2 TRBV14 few CASSRRRQGVEYGYTF TGTGCCAGCAGCCGTAGAAGACAGGGGGTGGAGTATGGCTACACCTTC
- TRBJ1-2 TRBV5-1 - CASSLGSTNYGYTF TGCGCCAGCAGCTTGGGTTCAACTAACTATGGCTACACCTTC
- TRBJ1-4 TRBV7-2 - CASSRVVTNEKLFF TGTGCCAGCAGCCGGGTGGTGACTAATGAAAAACTGTTTTTT
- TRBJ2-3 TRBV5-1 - CASSLGAGVGPDTQYF TGCGCCAGCAGCTTGGGCGCAGGGGTGGGTCCAGATACGCAGTATTTT
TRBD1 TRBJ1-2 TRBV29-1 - CSVEVATGVGYTF TGCAGCGTTGAAGTAGCGACAGGGGTCGGCTACACCTTC
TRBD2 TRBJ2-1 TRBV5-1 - CASSWASGGAAEQFF TGCGCCAGCAGCTGGGCGAGCGGGGGGGCCGCTGAGCAGTTCTTC
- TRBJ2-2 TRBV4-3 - CASSQAPTGPHTGELFF TGCGCCAGCAGCCAAGCCCCCACAGGACCCCACACCGGGGAGCTGTTTTTT
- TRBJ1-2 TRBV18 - CASSPPGGGGYTF TGTGCCAGCTCACCACCGGGAGGCGGTGGCTACACCTTC
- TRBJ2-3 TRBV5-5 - CASSFPGLQTTTDTQYF TGTGCCAGCAGTTTCCCGGGACTCCAAACTACCACAGATACGCAGTATTTT
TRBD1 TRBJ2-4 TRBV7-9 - CASSAGQATNIQYF TGTGCCAGCAGCGCGGGACAGGCCACAAACATTCAGTACTTC